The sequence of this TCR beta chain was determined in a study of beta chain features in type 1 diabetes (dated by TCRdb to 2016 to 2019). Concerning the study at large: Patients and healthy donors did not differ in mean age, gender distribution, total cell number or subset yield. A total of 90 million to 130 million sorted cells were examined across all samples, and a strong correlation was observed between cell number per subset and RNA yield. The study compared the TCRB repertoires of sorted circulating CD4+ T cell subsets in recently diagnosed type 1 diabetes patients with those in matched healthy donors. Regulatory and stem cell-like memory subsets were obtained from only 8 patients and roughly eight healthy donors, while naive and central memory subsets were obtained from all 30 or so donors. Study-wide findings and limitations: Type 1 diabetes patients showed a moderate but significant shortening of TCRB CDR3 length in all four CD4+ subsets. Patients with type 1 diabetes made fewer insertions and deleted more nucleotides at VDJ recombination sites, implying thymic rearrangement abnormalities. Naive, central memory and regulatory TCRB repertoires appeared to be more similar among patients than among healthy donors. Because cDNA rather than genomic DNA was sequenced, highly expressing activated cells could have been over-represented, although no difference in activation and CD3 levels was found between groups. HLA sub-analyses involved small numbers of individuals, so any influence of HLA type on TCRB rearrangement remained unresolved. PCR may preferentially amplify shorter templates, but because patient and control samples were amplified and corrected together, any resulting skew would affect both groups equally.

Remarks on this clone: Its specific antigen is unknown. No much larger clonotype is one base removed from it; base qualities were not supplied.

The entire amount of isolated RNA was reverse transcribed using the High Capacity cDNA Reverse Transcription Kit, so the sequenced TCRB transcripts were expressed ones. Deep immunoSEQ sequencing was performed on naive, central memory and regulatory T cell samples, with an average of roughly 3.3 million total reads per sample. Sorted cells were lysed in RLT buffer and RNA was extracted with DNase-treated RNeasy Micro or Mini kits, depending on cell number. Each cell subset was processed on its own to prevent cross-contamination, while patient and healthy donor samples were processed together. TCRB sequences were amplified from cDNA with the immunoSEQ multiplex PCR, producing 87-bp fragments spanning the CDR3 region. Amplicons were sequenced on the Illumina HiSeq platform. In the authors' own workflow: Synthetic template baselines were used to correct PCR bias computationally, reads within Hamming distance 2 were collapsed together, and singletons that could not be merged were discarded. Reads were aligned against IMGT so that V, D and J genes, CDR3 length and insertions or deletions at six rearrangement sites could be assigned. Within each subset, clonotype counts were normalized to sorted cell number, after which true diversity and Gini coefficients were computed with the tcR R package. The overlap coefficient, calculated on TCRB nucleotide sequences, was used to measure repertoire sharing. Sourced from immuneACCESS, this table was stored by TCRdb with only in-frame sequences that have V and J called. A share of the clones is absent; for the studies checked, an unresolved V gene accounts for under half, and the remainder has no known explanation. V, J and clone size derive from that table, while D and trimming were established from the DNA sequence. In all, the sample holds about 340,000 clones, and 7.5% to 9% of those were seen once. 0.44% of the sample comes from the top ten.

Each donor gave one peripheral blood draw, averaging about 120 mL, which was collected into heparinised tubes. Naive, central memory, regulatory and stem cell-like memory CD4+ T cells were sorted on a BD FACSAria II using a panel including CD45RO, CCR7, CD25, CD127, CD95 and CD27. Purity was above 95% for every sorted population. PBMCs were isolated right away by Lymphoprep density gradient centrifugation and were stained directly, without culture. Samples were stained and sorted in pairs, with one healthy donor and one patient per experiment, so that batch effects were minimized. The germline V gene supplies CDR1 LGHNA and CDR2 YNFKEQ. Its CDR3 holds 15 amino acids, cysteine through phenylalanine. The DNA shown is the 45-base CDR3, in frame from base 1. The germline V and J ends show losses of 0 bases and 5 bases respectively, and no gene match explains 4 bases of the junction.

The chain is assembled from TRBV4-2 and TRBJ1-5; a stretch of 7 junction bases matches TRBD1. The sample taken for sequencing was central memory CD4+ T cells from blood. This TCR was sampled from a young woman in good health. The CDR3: CASSQDGTVDQPQHF. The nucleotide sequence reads TGTGCCAGCAGCCAAGACGGGACAGTTGATCAGCCCCAGCATTTT.